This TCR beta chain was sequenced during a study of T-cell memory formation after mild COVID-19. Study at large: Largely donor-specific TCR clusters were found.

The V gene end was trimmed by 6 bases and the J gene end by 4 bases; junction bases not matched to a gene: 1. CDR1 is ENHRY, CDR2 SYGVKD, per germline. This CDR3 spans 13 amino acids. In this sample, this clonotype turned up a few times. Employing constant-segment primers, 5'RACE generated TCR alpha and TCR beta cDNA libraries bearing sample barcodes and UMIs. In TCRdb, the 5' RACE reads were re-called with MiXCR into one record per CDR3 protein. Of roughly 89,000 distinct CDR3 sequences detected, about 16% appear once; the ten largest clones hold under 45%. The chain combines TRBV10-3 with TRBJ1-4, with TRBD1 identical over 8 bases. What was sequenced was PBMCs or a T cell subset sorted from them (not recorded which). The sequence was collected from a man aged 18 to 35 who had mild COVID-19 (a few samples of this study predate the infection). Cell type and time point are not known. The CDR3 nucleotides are TGTGCCATCAGGGGACAGGATAATGAAAAACTGTTTTTT. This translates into CAIRGQDNEKLFF.